The rows below give T cell receptor beta chains drawn from one sample of a study of T cell repertoires in cytomegalovirus infection. TCRdb reanalysed the reads using MiXCR and keeps one entry per CDR3 protein. The sample shows hundreds of thousands of distinct CDR3 sequences, 35% to 45% of them seen only once. Sequencing used PBMCs. The receptors here all came from a human donor in good health (CMV status not recorded). Some clones in this sample may be carry-over from other donors' samples. Each CDR3 is given with its conserved first and last residue. The listing skips clone size in some rows; elsewhere it reads once, few, many or a size class.

>TRBV6-6|TRBJ1-5|NA
CASSDQGRSSQPQHF
>TRBV7-9|TRBJ2-5|many
CASSFKGGEETQYF
>TRBV11-2|TRBJ1-6|NA
CASSPRPPGSNNSPLHF
>TRBV27|TRBJ2-1|few
CASSLTGGNNEQFF
>TRBV6-6|TRBJ1-1|NA
CASTYGLEAFF
>TRBV12-5|TRBJ2-1|NA
CASGPRANEQFF
>TRBV27|TRBJ1-1|few
CASSYPTGEAFF
>TRBV7-2|TRBJ2-7|many
CASSLGTGDGYEQYF
>TRBV20-1|TRBJ1-1|NA
CSARKGAPNTEAFF
>TRBV18|TRBJ1-1|few
CASSPAGAKNTEAFF
>TRBV7-8|TRBJ2-7|many
CASSSAPTYEQYF
>TRBV20-1|TRBJ2-5|few
CSASPGMAETQYF
>TRBV28|TRBJ1-6|NA
CASRRPHDSGDSPLQF
>TRBV6-1|TRBJ1-1|NA
CASSSSPRGPSGAFF
>TRBV6-6|TRBJ2-5|NA
CASSYGGPQETQYF
>TRBV18|TRBJ2-2|NA
CASSPTLRAGELFF
>TRBV28|TRBJ2-3|NA
CASIGRNTDTQYF
>TRBV24-1|TRBJ1-2|few
CATSDSGLGGYTF
>TRBV19|TRBJ1-1|NA
CASSIVEGLKRRAFF
>TRBV19|TRBJ1-1|NA
CASSIGTGPGGTEAFF
>TRBV7-2|TRBJ2-7|few
CASSLPPFGDEQYF
>TRBV28|TRBJ1-6|few
CASRGTAANSPLHF
>TRBV29-1|TRBJ1-1|NA
CSSMGGRRAEAFF
>TRBV28|TRBJ2-2|few
CASSLCCGRAPGELFF
>TRBV4-1|TRBJ1-1|few
CASSQDRGYTEAFF
>TRBV20-1|TRBJ2-3|NA
CSASTPPKVTDTQYF
>TRBV30|TRBJ2-5|NA
CAWKQGPQETQYF
>TRBV19|TRBJ2-3|few
CASSIDRGGSTDTQYF
>TRBV7-6|TRBJ1-1|few
CASSTTPTGGRGWTEAFF
>TRBV7-8|TRBJ1-6|few
CASSPRGGESNSPLHF
>TRBV7-2|TRBJ2-5|NA
CASSWDRGPQETQYF
>TRBV5-3|TRBJ1-3|few
CASSIGDSGNTIYF
>TRBV4-2|TRBJ2-3|few
CASSQGGLITDTQYF
>TRBV28|TRBJ2-3|NA
CASSFAGPTDTQYF
>TRBV7-6|TRBJ1-3|few
CASSLVSRGLVGNTIYF
>TRBV7-9|TRBJ1-4|many
CASSLRQGENEKLFF
>TRBV20-1|TRBJ2-7|NA
CSASGNLGLGLVDEQYF
>TRBV7-9|TRBJ1-1|few
CASSPRVTQNTEAFF
>TRBV6-5|TRBJ1-6|NA
CASSYTYRAGGSPLNF
>TRBV4-1|TRBJ1-2|many
CASSQDRIRPGYTF
>TRBV7-8|TRBJ2-7|few
CASSIIIADYEQYF
>TRBV28|TRBJ1-5|NA
CASSEVGDQPQHF
>TRBV27|TRBJ1-2|NA
CASSPMRGNSYGYTF
>TRBV6-8|TRBJ1-3|once
CASRLGQLGNTIYF
>TRBV24-1|TRBJ1-5|few
CATSRDRSNQPQHF
>TRBV18|TRBJ2-7|NA
CASSQTFGEQYF
>TRBV9|TRBJ2-3|NA
CASSMSRLSDTQYF
>TRBV11-2|TRBJ2-5|NA
CASSSRTYDRGRRETQYF
>TRBV29-1|TRBJ2-1|NA
CSVGRWWEQFF
>TRBV2|TRBJ2-2|NA
CASTIIQGGELFF
>TRBV28|TRBJ2-7|many
CASKREEVTYEQYF
>TRBV6-1|TRBJ2-5|NA
CASQRGGSETQYF
>TRBV7-9|TRBJ2-5|few
CASSLDGGETQYF
>TRBV7-9|TRBJ1-5|few
CASSLGQGNDQPQHF
>TRBV7-9|TRBJ1-2|NA
CASSPGQGLNYGYTF